This T cell receptor beta chain came from a study of shared clonotypes between healthy human individuals. Study-wide context: Contributing individuals were two females and three males aged 18 to 49. Per donor, CD8 memory used one plate, CD8 naive used two, CD4 memory used three and CD4 naive used three.

TCRdb keeps only in-frame clones here, not all; method: immunoSEQ multiplex PCR. In the table there are roughly 1,100,000 clones, about three quarters of which are singletons. The germline V gene encodes CDR1 SGHNT and CDR2 YYREEE (reference sequence). The CDR3 extends over 13 amino acids. Losses at the gene ends were 1 base for V and 5 bases for J; bases not matched to a gene: 2. The sequence was obtained from a man between 18 and 29 years old in good health. The sequenced sample was memory CD4+ T cells sorted from blood. Noted subset: CD45RA-negative fraction. The V and J genes are TRBV5-4 and TRBJ2-7; TRBD1 matches 8 bases. In DNA, the CDR3 is TGTGCCAGCAGCTTGCCGACAGGGGACGAGCAGTACTTC. Its protein product is CASSLPTGDEQYF.